This T cell receptor (beta chain) was recovered during a study of blood T cell repertoires in COVID-19. Only in-frame clones appear in the TCRdb table, and some are missing; sequencing was by immunoSEQ multiplex PCR. The sample lists 300,000 to 350,000 clones; approximately 90% were seen once. The sequenced sample was peripheral blood. This receptor was obtained from a woman aged 30 to 39 with COVID-19, enrolled during active disease.

The DNA of the CDR3 is TGTGCCAGCAGACCGACAGGGGTTCAGTATCAGCCCCAGCATTTT. Translation gives CASRPTGVQYQPQHF. The genes are TRBV27 and TRBJ1-5; 8 bases map to TRBD1. Germline CDR1 and CDR2: MNHEY and SMNVEV (reference sequence). Trimming at V came to 6 bases and at J to 5 bases, leaving 9 bases not matched to a gene. There are 15 residues in the CDR3.